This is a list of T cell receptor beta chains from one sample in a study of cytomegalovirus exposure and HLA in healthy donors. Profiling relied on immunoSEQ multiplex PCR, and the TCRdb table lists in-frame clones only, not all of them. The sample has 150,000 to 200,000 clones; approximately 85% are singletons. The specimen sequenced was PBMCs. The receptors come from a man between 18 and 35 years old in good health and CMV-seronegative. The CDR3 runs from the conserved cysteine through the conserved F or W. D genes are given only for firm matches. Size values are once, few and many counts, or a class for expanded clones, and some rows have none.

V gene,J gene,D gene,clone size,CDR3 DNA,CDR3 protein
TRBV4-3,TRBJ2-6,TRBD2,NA,TGCGCCAGCAGCCAGGCTGGACTAGCGGGCTCTGGGGCCAACGCCCTGACTTTC,CASSQAGLAGSGANALTF
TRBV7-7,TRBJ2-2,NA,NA,TGTGCTAGCAGCTTAGCTCGCGGGGCCGGGACCGGGGAGCTGTTTTTT,CASSLARGAGTGELFF
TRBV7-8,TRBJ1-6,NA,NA,TGTGCCAGCAGCCGTCCTGGAGGGAATACGAATTCACCCCTCCACTTT,CASSRPGGNTNSPLHF
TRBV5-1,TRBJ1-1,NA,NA,TGCGCCAGCAGCTTTGTCGTTGCAGGTCCATACACTGAAGCTTTCTTT,CASSFVVAGPYTEAFF
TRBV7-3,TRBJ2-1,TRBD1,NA,TGTGCCAGCAGTGGGGACAGGGGGATGAACAATGAGCAGTTCTTC,CASSGDRGMNNEQFF
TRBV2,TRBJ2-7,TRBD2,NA,TGTGCCAGCAGTGATTTTAGCGGGAGGGACGAGCAGTACTTC,CASSDFSGRDEQYF
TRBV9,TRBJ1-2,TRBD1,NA,TGTGCCAGCAGCGTAGCAGGGGGCGGGGGACGAGGACTATACACCTTC,CASSVAGGGGRGLYTF
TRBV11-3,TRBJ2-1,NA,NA,TGTGCCAGCAGCTTAGGGGGGGATTCCTACAATGAGCAGTTCTTC,CASSLGGDSYNEQFF
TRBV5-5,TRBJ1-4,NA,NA,TGTGCCAGCAGCTTGCAGGAAAAACTGTTTTTT,CASSLQEKLFF
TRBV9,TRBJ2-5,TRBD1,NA,TGTGCCAGCAGCTTGAGTCTTCCGGGACAGGGCCTTCAAGAGACCCAGTACTTC,CASSLSLPGQGLQETQYF
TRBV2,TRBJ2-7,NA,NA,TGTGCCAGCAGCAAGGAACAGGGAATGTACGAGCAGTACTTC,CASSKEQGMYEQYF
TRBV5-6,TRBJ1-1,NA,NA,TGTGCCAGCAGCTACGGGGGGGGGAACACTGAAGCTTTCTTT,CASSYGGGNTEAFF
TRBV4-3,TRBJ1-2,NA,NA,TGCGCCAGCAGCCAAGAAGGGGTGAACGGCTATGGCTACACCTTC,CASSQEGVNGYGYTF
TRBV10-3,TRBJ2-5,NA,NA,TGTGCCATCAGTGATTATGGAACCCAAAAGGGGGAGACCCAGTACTTC,CAISDYGTQKGETQYF
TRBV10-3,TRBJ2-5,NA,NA,TGTGCCATCAGTGAGTCGAAGGGGGGGCAAGAGACCCAGTACTTC,CAISESKGGQETQYF
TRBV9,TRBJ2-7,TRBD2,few,TGTGCCAGCAGCGTTGGGGGACTAGTTGCCGGGGAGCAGTACTTC,CASSVGGLVAGEQYF
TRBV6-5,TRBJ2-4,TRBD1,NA,TGTGCCAGCAGCCCTGGACAGGGAGGAAACATTCAGTACTTC,CASSPGQGGNIQYF
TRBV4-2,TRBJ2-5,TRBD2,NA,TGTGCCAGCAGCCAGGGACTAGCGGGAGCGGAGACCCAGTACTTC,CASSQGLAGAETQYF
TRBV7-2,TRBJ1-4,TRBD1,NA,TGTGCCAGCAGCTCACAGGGGGGATCTAATGAAAAACTGTTTTTT,CASSSQGGSNEKLFF
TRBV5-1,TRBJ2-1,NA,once,TGCGCCAGCAGCTTGGCGGCCCGGGGCTACAATGAGCAGTTCTTC,CASSLAARGYNEQFF
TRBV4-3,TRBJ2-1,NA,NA,TGCGCCAGCAGCATGAGACCCAGCGCCAACTCCTACAATGAGCAGTTCTTC,CASSMRPSANSYNEQFF
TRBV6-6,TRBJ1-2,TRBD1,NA,TGTGCCAGCAGTTACGAGGCAGGGGGCGACGGCTACACCTTC,CASSYEAGGDGYTF
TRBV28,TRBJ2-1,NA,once,TGTGCCAGCAGGGACAGCGGGGCATACAATGAGCAGTTCTTC,CASRDSGAYNEQFF